The 3 T cell receptor beta chains given below trace back to one sample, sequenced in a study of blood T cell repertoires in COVID-19. Method: immunoSEQ multiplex PCR; TCRdb's copy keeps in-frame clones and lacks some. The sample consists of more than 100,000 clones, around nine tenths of them appearing once. The sequencing sample was made of peripheral blood. These receptor sequences come from a man in his fifties with active or convalescent COVID-19.

The chain employs TRBV7-2 and TRBJ2-7; 11 bases match TRBD2. CDR3 size: 15 residues. Germline loops: CDR1 SGHTA, CDR2 FQGNSA. V lost 4 bases to trimming and J lost 6 bases; unmatched junction nucleotides: 8. DNA for the CDR3: TGTGCCAGCAGCTCACAAACTAGCGGGAGAGGCGAGCAGTACTTC. Residues: CASSSQTSGRGEQYF. The whole variable domain, remainder taken from reference TRBV7-2 and TRBJ2-7, is GAGVSQSPSNKVTEKGKDVELRCDPISGHTALYWYRQSLGQGLEFLIYFQGNSAPDKSGLPSDRFSAERTGGSVSTLTIQRTQQEDSAVYLCASSSQTSGRGEQYFGPGTRLTVT.

The chain has TRBV6-5 and TRBJ2-7; 14 nucleotides agree with TRBD2. This CDR3 region has 15 residues. Trimming at V came to 6 bases and at J to 7 bases, leaving 8 bases not matched to a gene. Germline V gene lookup returns CDR1 MNHEY and CDR2 SVGAGI. The CDR3 here is CASRGGLAGVWEQYF. The DNA for the CDR3 is TGTGCCAGCAGGGGGGGACTAGCGGGAGTGTGGGAGCAGTACTTC.

Notes on this clone: Compared with germline, one end of the junction differs, possibly owing to a read error. This sequence joins TRBV7-9 and TRBJ2-7, with 14 bases aligning to TRBD2. Germline CDR1 reads SEHNR; CDR2 reads FQNEAQ (reference sequence). This CDR3 spans 14 amino acids. The CDR3 nucleotides are TGTGCCAGCAGCTCCTTGGGACTAGCGGGAGTTTACGACTTC. This sequence encodes CASSSLGLAGVYDF.